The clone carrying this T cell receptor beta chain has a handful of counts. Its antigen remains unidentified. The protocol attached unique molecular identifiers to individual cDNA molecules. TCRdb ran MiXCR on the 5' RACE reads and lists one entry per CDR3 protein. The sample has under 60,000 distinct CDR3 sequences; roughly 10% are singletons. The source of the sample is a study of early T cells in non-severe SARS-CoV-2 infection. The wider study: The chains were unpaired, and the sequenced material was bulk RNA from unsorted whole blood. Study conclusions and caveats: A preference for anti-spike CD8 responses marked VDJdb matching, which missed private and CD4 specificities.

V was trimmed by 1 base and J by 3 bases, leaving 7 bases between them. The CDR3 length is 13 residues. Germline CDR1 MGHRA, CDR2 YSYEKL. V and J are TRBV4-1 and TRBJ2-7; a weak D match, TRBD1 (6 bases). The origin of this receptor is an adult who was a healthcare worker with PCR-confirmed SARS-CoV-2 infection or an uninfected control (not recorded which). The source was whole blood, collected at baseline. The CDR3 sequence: CASSQGGGYEQYF. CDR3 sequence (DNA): TGCGCCAGCAGCCAAGGAGGGGGCTACGAGCAGTACTTC.